The subject of this entry is one T cell receptor beta chain. Its specificity is not known. The data were produced by immunoSEQ multiplex PCR, yet TCRdb's version contains in-frame clones alone and is incomplete. The sample shows approximately 110,000 clones, less than 95% of them seen only once. Autoimmune disease history or systemic immunosuppression led to patient exclusion. This sample was included in a study of OX40 agonist ivuxolimab in advanced cancers. For the study at large: An agonistic anti-OX40 (CD134) antibody, ivuxolimab, was used to treat the patients. Study findings and constraints: Among the lowest peripheral clonal expansion occurred in 0.1-3.0 mg/kg partial responders.

The CDR3 has 15 residues. Germline loops: CDR1 SGHNT, CDR2 YYREEE (reference sequence). The germline V and J ends were trimmed by 5 bases and 2 bases, with 13 bases remaining between them. J is TRBJ2-2 and V is TRBV5-4; D ambiguous. The starting material was CD4+ or CD8+ T cells sorted from blood, obtained in a trial of the OX40 agonist ivuxolimab. The TCR comes from an adult with an advanced solid tumor such as melanoma, head and neck, liver or kidney cancer. The CDR3 DNA is TGTGCCAGCAGTTACCTGCCCATAAACACCGGGGAGCTGTTTTTT. Protein: CASSYLPINTGELFF.